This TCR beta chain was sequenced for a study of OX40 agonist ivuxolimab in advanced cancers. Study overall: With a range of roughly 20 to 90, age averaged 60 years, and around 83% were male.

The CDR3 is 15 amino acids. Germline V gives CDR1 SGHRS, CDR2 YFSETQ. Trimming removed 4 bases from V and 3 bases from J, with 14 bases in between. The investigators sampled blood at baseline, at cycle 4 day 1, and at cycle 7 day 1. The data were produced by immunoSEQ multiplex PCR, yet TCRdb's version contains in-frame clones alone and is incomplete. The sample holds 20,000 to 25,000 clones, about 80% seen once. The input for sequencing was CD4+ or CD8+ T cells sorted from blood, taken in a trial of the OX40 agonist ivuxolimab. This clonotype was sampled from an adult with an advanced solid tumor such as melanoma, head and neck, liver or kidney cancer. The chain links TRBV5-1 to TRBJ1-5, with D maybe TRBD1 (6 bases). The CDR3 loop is CASSPTGVNNQPQHF. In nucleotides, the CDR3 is TGCGCCAGCAGCCCGACAGGCGTTAACAATCAGCCCCAGCATTTT.